This T cell receptor (beta chain) emerged from a study of long-term antiretroviral therapy in people with HIV. Germline V gene sequence: CDR1 SGHNT, CDR2 YYREEE (reference sequence). Trimming removed 0 bases from V and 3 bases from J, with 7 bases in between. The CDR3 runs 14 residues. The run of the v3.0 immunoSEQ assay was at survey level. Clones were sequenced by immunoSEQ multiplex PCR, and TCRdb holds only the in-frame ones, with some missing. The data hold about 28,000 clones, with about 95% observed a single time. This sample comprised unsorted PBMCs, obtained approximately 6.1 years after starting antiretroviral therapy. This chain uses TRBV5-4 with TRBJ2-4, with D perhaps matching TRBD1 (6 bases). This TCR was recovered from a man between 25 and 39 years old with HIV. The CDR3 DNA is TGTGCCAGCAGCTTGGGGGGGCTCAAAAACATTCAGTACTTC. Its protein is CASSLGGLKNIQYF.